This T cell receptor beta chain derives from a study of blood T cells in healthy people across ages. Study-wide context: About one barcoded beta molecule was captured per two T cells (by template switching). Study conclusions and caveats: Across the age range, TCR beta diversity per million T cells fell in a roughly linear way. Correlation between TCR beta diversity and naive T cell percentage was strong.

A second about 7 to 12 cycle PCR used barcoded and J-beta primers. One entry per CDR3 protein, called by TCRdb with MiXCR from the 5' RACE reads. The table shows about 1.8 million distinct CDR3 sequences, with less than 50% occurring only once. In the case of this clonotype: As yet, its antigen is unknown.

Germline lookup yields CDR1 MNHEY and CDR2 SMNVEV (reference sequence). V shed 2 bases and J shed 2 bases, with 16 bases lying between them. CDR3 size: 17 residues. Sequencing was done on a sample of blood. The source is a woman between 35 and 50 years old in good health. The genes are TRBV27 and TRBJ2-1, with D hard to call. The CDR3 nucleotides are TGTGCCAGCAGTTTACAAGTTGCGATCGAGACCTACAATGAGCAGTTCTTC. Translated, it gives CASSLQVAIETYNEQFF.